The 21 T cell receptor beta chains in this list originate from one sample, sequenced in a study of T cells in Graves' hyperthyroidism and ophthalmopathy. Amplified TCR beta CDR3 regions came from RNA transcripts. An initial round of RT-PCR targeting the TCR CDR3 relied on the HTBI primer set. TCRdb passed the multiplex PCR reads through MiXCR, listing each CDR3 protein once. The table includes 480,000 or so distinct CDR3 sequences, 40% to 50% detected once. The specimen was peripheral blood or thyroid tissue (not recorded which). The receptor source for this set is an adult woman with Graves' disease, either hyperthyroidism or ophthalmopathy (not recorded which).

The V gene is TRBV29-1, the J gene TRBJ1-2, with 8 bases identical to TRBD1. Germline values: CDR1 SQVTM, CDR2 ANQGSEA. This CDR3 spans 13 amino acids. The V gene end was trimmed by 7 bases and the J gene end by 4 bases; junction bases not matched to a gene: 8. The CDR3 DNA sequence: TGCAGCGCCACGACAGGGGTTGGCTATGGCTACACCTTC. It yields the protein CSATTGVGYGYTF.

The CDR3 nucleotides read TGCAGCGTTCCCGGAGTCTCAAAGGGAGACCACAATGAGCTGTTTTTT. Translation: CSVPGVSKGDHNELFF. This chain connects TRBV29-1 to TRBJ2-2; D is possibly TRBD2 (5 bases). V shed 5 bases and J shed 11 bases, with 27 bases lying between them. CDR1 is SQVTM, CDR2 ANQGSEA, per germline. The CDR3 runs to 16 residues.

The chain links TRBV14 to TRBJ1-6; D ambiguous. Trimming took off 2 bases at V and 7 bases at J, with 9 bases between the two ends. In germline, CDR1 is SGHDN, CDR2 FVKESK. This CDR3 has 14 residues. This CDR3 is CASSQLLLNSPLHF. CDR3 DNA: TGTGCCAGCAGCCAATTACTGCTAAATTCACCCCTCCACTTT.

CDR3 coding DNA: TGTGCCATCAGTGAGGAGGGGAGATACACTGAAGCTTTCTTT. This codes for CAISEEGRYTEAFF. This rearrangement joins TRBV10-3 to TRBJ1-1; weak D call: TRBD1 (5 bases). CDR3 length: 14 residues. V lost 2 bases to trimming and J lost 3 bases, with 10 bases between them. Germline V gene data show CDR1 as ENHRY and CDR2 as SYGVKD.

This clonotype was counted many times. The CDR3 protein is CASSPIYRKRQTQYF. Written as DNA, the CDR3 is TGTGCCAGCAGCCCCATTTACCGGAAGCGGCAGACCCAGTACTTC. The V gene is TRBV3-1, the J gene TRBJ2-5; D might be TRBD2 (5 bases). V shed 4 bases and J shed 6 bases, with 18 bases lying between them. CDR3 length: 15 residues. The germline gives CDR1 LGHDT, CDR2 YNNKEL (reference sequence).

This sequence joins TRBV3-1 and TRBJ1-5; TRBD1 is a possible D gene (6 bases). Trimming cost V 4 bases and J 6 bases, with 10 bases left between them. This CDR3 contains 13 residues. The germline V gene encodes CDR1 LGHDT and CDR2 YNNKEL (reference sequence). Here the CDR3 reads CASSRSRGQPQHF. The DNA of the CDR3 is TGTGCCAGCAGCCGCAGCAGGGGTCAGCCCCAGCATTTT.

This clonotype was detected a few times. The V and J genes are TRBV11-3 and TRBJ2-7, with D unresolved. Germline V gene data show CDR1 as SGHNT and CDR2 as YENEEA. The ends were cut back, 0 bases at V and 2 bases at J, with 11 bases in the middle. The CDR3 totals 15 residues. The CDR3, as DNA: TGTGCCAGCAGCTTAGAGTACGCTGGGACCTACGAGCAGTACTTC. Encoded protein: CASSLEYAGTYEQYF.

This clonotype was picked up many times. The CDR3 sequence: CASRPTRGMNTEAFF. For the CDR3, the DNA is TGTGCCAGCAGACCAACTAGGGGTATGAACACTGAAGCTTTCTTT. This sequence joins TRBV12-3 or TRBV12-4 and TRBJ1-1; maybe TRBD1 (5 bases). Trimming took 6 bases from V and 0 from J, leaving 14 bases between them. The CDR3 consists of 15 residues.

This rearrangement joins TRBV5-1 to TRBJ1-1, with D possibly being TRBD1 (5 bases). V was cut by 0 bases and J by 3 bases, with 9 bases left in between. The germline gives CDR1 SGHRS, CDR2 YFSETQ. The CDR3 is 14 amino acids. CDR3 in amino acids: CASSLVGDHTEAFF. CDR3 in DNA: TGCGCCAGCAGCTTGGTCGGGGACCACACTGAAGCTTTCTTT.

V is TRBV7-4 and J is TRBJ2-1; 10 bases line up with TRBD1. V dropped 5 bases and J dropped 5; count of bases not matched to a gene: 9. Germline CDR1 reads SGHVT; CDR2 reads SQSDAQ. This CDR3 has 16 amino acids. CDR3 coding DNA: TGTGCCAGCAGCCCCCGGGGGACAGGGGTCCACAATGAGCAGTTCTTC. Translated: CASSPRGTGVHNEQFF.

In this sample, this clonotype turned up many times. The chain has TRBV29-1 and TRBJ2-3; no firm D call. The CDR3 runs to 10 residues. CDR1 is SQVTM, CDR2 ANQGSEA, per germline. The ends were cut back, 7 bases at V and 5 bases at J, with 7 bases in the middle. As DNA, the CDR3 is TGCAGCGCACGAGAAGATACGCAGTATTTT. It translates to CSAREDTQYF.

This clonotype was detected many times. The J gene is TRBJ1-2, the V gene TRBV20-1; D remains unclear. Germline values: CDR1 DFQATT, CDR2 SNEGSKA (reference sequence). V was shortened by 6 bases and J by 3 bases, with 11 bases between the two germline ends. The CDR3 consists of 12 residues. The DNA for the CDR3 is TGCAGTGCCCAGACCGGGGACTATGGCTACACCTTC. It translates to CSAQTGDYGYTF.

The chain links TRBV12-3 or TRBV12-4 to TRBJ2-5; unclear D gene. CDR3 length equals 11 residues. V lost 3 bases, J lost 7 bases, and 6 bases lay in between. The CDR3 coding sequence is TGTGCCAGCAGTTTGCTGCGGACCCAGTACTTC. It specifies CASSLLRTQYF.

The sample holds a few counts of this clonotype. This rearrangement joins TRBV24-1 to TRBJ1-1; no reliable D call. Germline assignment: CDR1 KGHDR and CDR2 SFDVKD. Trimming removed 3 bases at V and 10 bases at J, with 11 bases between. This CDR3 is built from 12 residues. The CDR3 DNA is TGTGCCACCAGTGATGGATGGGCTGGAGCTTTCTTT. It specifies CATSDGWAGAFF.

The CDR3 reads CAIRKEGQLSGANVLTF. Here the CDR3 DNA reads TGTGCCATCAGGAAGGAAGGACAACTCTCTGGGGCCAACGTCCTGACTTTC. The chain recombines TRBV10-3 with TRBJ2-6; perhaps TRBD1 as D (5 bases). V lost 6 bases, J lost 0 bases, and 15 bases lay in between. Germline assignment: CDR1 ENHRY and CDR2 SYGVKD. This CDR3 is 17 amino acids long.

This clonotype was counted once. CDR3 loop: CASSQDPRNTGELFF. The CDR3 DNA follows: TGTGCCAGCAGCCAAGATCCTCGGAACACCGGGGAGCTGTTTTTT. This sequence joins TRBV7-8 and TRBJ2-2; D is unclear. The germline V gene has CDR1 SGHVS and CDR2 FQNEAQ. The CDR3 runs 15 residues. Trimming pared 5 bases from V and 1 base from J, leaving 11 bases between.

V is TRBV20-1 and J is TRBJ1-5; 8 positions match TRBD1. The V and J ends lost 7 bases and 0 bases, in that order; junction bases with no gene match: 2. The V gene's germline CDR1 is DFQATT and CDR2 SNEGSKA (reference sequence). The CDR3 has 13 amino acids. The CDR3 nucleotides read TGCAGTGGGACAGGGTTTAGCAATCAGCCCCAGCATTTT. Amino acids: CSGTGFSNQPQHF.

The rearrangement links TRBV2 to TRBJ2-7, with 9 nucleotides matching TRBD1. In germline, CDR1 is SNHLY, CDR2 FYNNEI. J lost 5 bases, V lost 4 bases, and 9 bases had no gene match. The CDR3 has 15 amino acids. CDR3 nucleotides: TGTGCCAGCAGTGCCCCCGGGACAGGGAATAACGAGCAGTACTTC. Translating gives CASSAPGTGNNEQYF.

About this clonotype itself: At one end the junction does not follow the germline gene, possibly because of a read error. The V call is TRBV5-1, the J call TRBJ1-1, with 8 nucleotides matching TRBD1. Germline CDR1 reads SGHRS; CDR2 reads YFSETQ. The CDR3 sequence is 9 residues long. The CDR3 sequence is CASSRDRTF. For the CDR3, the DNA is TGCGCCAGCAGCCGGGACAGGACTTTT. Using reference TRBV5-1 and TRBJ1-1 for the parts outside the CDR3, the full variable domain is KAGVTQTPRYLIKTRGQQVTLSCSPISGHRSVSWYQQTPGQGLQFLFEYFSETQRNKGNFPGRFSGRQFSNSRSEMNVSTLELGDSALYLCASSRDRTFGQGTRLTVV.

The CDR3 is CAWTGADTFYGYTF. Written as DNA, the CDR3 is TGTGCCTGGACAGGGGCCGACACTTTTTATGGCTACACCTTC. V usage is TRBV30 and J usage is TRBJ1-2; D possibly corresponds to TRBD1 (6 bases). The CDR3 is 14 amino acids. Germline CDR1 is GTSNPN and CDR2 is SVGIG (reference sequence). Trimming took off 4 bases at V and 5 bases at J, with 17 bases between the two ends.

This chain links TRBV6-2 or TRBV6-3 with TRBJ2-7, with D hard to call. V was trimmed by 4 bases and J by 0 bases, leaving 7 bases between them. Germline V gene data show CDR1 as MNHEY and CDR2 as SVGEGT. The CDR3 runs to 13 residues. CDR3 DNA sequence: TGTGCCAGCAGTTGGAAGAGCTCCTACGAGCAGTACTTC. It yields the protein CASSWKSSYEQYF.